A single sample gave rise to the 27 T cell receptor beta chains below, sequenced in a study of OX40 agonist ivuxolimab in advanced cancers. Sequencing was performed with immunoSEQ multiplex PCR; in TCRdb, only in-frame clones are kept and a portion is missing. Here the sample spans just under 85,000 clones, around 85% being singletons. Sample: CD4+ or CD8+ T cells sorted from blood, taken in a trial of the OX40 agonist ivuxolimab. The receptors originated from an adult with an advanced solid tumor such as melanoma, head and neck, liver or kidney cancer.

The rearrangement uses TRBV5-6 and TRBJ2-4, with 8 bases fitting TRBD1. Germline V lookup: CDR1 SGHDT, CDR2 YYEEEE. V gave up 6 bases and J gave up 11 bases; unmatched junction bases: 7. This CDR3 is built from 12 residues. This CDR3 reads CASTRTGNLQYF. DNA of the CDR3: TGTGCCAGCACCCGGACAGGGAACCTTCAGTACTTC. Full variable domain (outside the CDR3, taken from reference TRBV5-6 and TRBJ2-4): DAGVTQSPTHLIKTRGQQVTLRCSPKSGHDTVSWYQQALGQGPQFIFQYYEEEERQRGNFPDRFSGHQFPNYSSELNVNALLLGDSALYLCASTRTGNLQYFGAGTRLSVL.

This chain links TRBV18 with TRBJ2-7, with a possible D match to TRBD2 (5 bases). The ends were cut back, 0 bases at V and 5 bases at J, with 5 bases in the middle. This CDR3 has 12 residues. Germline V gene lookup returns CDR1 KGHSH and CDR2 LQKENI. CDR3 sequence reads: CASSPPGNEQYF. Written as DNA, the CDR3 is TGTGCCAGCTCACCACCCGGGAACGAGCAGTACTTC.

This clone was seen only once. The rearrangement uses TRBV6-1 and TRBJ2-1; TRBD1 matches at 7 bases. CDR1 and CDR2 from the germline V gene are MNHNS and SASEGT. After removal of 6 bases from V and 3 bases from J, the junction contained 8 bases not matched to a gene. CDR3 length equals 15 residues. CDR3 in amino acids: CASSRGTVYYNEQFF. The CDR3, as DNA: TGTGCCAGCAGCCGAGGGACAGTATACTACAATGAGCAGTTCTTC.

The J gene is TRBJ2-2, the V gene TRBV10-1; TRBD2 matches 7 bases. The CDR3 covers 14 residues. The ends lost 5 bases at V and 8 bases at J; junction bases unmatched: 8. The germline V gene encodes CDR1 WNHNN and CDR2 SYGVQD (reference sequence). Written as DNA, the CDR3 is TGCGCCAGCAGTTACTCTAGCGGTGCAGGGGAGCTGTTTTTT. Residues: CASSYSSGAGELFF.

The rearrangement uses TRBV18 and TRBJ1-1; D remains unclear. Germline CDR1 is KGHSH and CDR2 is LQKENI. This CDR3 has 13 amino acids. The V end was cut by 3 bases, the J end by 1 base, with 6 bases between. Here the CDR3 reads CASSPSTNTEAFF. The CDR3 bases are TGTGCCAGCTCACCGAGCACGAACACTGAAGCTTTCTTT.

V is TRBV7-2 and J is TRBJ1-2; D uncertain. CDR3 length: 16 amino acids. The V end was cut by 1 base, the J end by 8 bases, with 20 bases between. From germline, CDR1 is SGHTA and CDR2 FQGNSA. CDR3 in amino acids: CASSLDGGPGRRGYTF. The CDR3 DNA reads as TGTGCCAGCAGCTTAGATGGCGGGCCCGGTCGTCGCGGCTACACCTTC. Full variable domain (missing parts from reference TRBV7-2 and TRBJ1-2): GAGVSQSPSNKVTEKGKDVELRCDPISGHTALYWYRQSLGQGLEFLIYFQGNSAPDKSGLPSDRFSAERTGGSVSTLTIQRTQQEDSAVYLCASSLDGGPGRRGYTFGSGTRLTVV.

The genes are TRBV30 and TRBJ2-3; 10 positions agree with TRBD2. This CDR3 region has 13 residues. V was pared by 5 bases and J by 4 bases, with 3 bases of the junction left unmatched. CDR1 is GTSNPN, CDR2 SVGIG, per germline (reference sequence). Here the CDR3 reads CAWAAGGSDTQYF. The DNA for the CDR3 is TGTGCCTGGGCAGCGGGGGGGTCAGATACGCAGTATTTT.

V gene TRBV7-9 combines with J gene TRBJ2-1; D is unclear. CDR1 SEHNR and CDR2 FQNEAQ come from the germline V gene (reference sequence). The V gene lost 6 bases and the J gene lost 10 bases, with 13 bases spanning the gap. CDR3 length: 12 amino acids. In DNA form, the CDR3 reads TGTGCCAGCAGTCCCCTAGTCCCCGAGCAGTTCTTC. This sequence encodes CASSPLVPEQFF.

This clone showed up just a few times. J is TRBJ1-2 and V is TRBV19; maybe TRBD1 (6 bases). Germline V gene data show CDR1 as LNHDA and CDR2 as SQIVND (reference sequence). This CDR3 spans 14 amino acids. V lost 5 bases, J lost 6 bases, and 16 bases lay in between. The CDR3 bases are TGTGCCAGTAGTGAAAGGGGGGGTTGGAATGGCTACACCTTC. Protein sequence: CASSERGGWNGYTF.

This clone was seen more than once but under ten times. As DNA, the CDR3 is TGTGCCACCAAGGGTTTCCTCGACACCGGGGAGCTGTTTTTT. Translating gives CATKGFLDTGELFF. The chain links TRBV19 to TRBJ2-2, with D unclear. V was trimmed by 10 bases and J by 3 bases, leaving 15 bases between them. The CDR3 runs 14 residues. Germline assignment: CDR1 LNHDA and CDR2 SQIVND (reference sequence).

The genes are TRBV7-2 and TRBJ1-5; 8 bases match TRBD1. This CDR3 region has 15 residues. J lost 2 bases, V lost 4 bases, and 4 bases had no gene match. The germline V gene encodes CDR1 SGHTA and CDR2 FQGNSA. The CDR3 DNA reads TGTGCCAGCAGCTCACAGGGGGGAGGCAATCAGCCCCAGCATTTT. Translated: CASSSQGGGNQPQHF.

This clone was seen ten or more times. J is TRBJ2-2 and V is TRBV30, with 8 bases fitting TRBD1. V shed 5 bases, J shed 4 bases, and the junction held 6 bases outside the gene matches. This CDR3 is 14 amino acids long. CDR1 is GTSNPN and CDR2 is SVGIG in the germline V gene (reference sequence). CDR3 in amino acids: CAWDFGQGTGELFF. The DNA of the CDR3 is TGTGCCTGGGACTTCGGACAGGGCACCGGGGAGCTGTTTTTT.

The CDR3 spells CASSVQGPNYGYTF. CDR3 nucleotide sequence: TGCGCCAGCAGCGTTCAGGGCCCTAACTATGGCTACACCTTC. The chain links TRBV5-1 to TRBJ1-2; the D gene is possibly TRBD1 (5 bases). The germline V gene has CDR1 SGHRS and CDR2 YFSETQ. There are 14 residues in the CDR3. V lost 4 bases to trimming and J lost 0 bases, with 10 bases between them.

In its sample, this clone was seen a few times. The V and J genes are TRBV5-1 and TRBJ1-3; D not resolved. Trimming cost V 0 bases and J 4 bases, with 8 bases left between them. Germline CDR1 and CDR2: SGHRS and YFSETQ. This CDR3 spans 14 amino acids. CDR3 sequence: CASSLAGLGNTIYF. CDR3 DNA: TGCGCCAGCAGCTTGGCTGGGTTAGGAAACACCATATATTTT.

The chain links TRBV2 to TRBJ2-7, with a weak D call TRBD1 (5 bases). Germline values: CDR1 SNHLY, CDR2 FYNNEI. The CDR3 is 12 residues long. Trimming removed 4 bases at V and 6 bases at J, with 10 bases between. The CDR3 loop reads CASSGQGSEQYF. Written as DNA, the CDR3 is TGTGCCAGCAGTGGTCAGGGTAGCGAGCAGTACTTC.

The J gene is TRBJ1-3, the V gene TRBV30; D is undetermined. The length of the CDR3 is 13 residues. Germline V CDR1 and CDR2: GTSNPN, SVGIG (reference sequence). V lost 3 bases and J lost 8, with 14 bases in between. CDR3 amino acids: CAWSPGLGDTIYF. In DNA form, the CDR3 reads TGTGCCTGGAGCCCGGGCCTCGGAGACACCATATATTTT. The full variable domain, completed using reference TRBV30 and TRBJ1-3, is SQTIHQWPATLVQPVGSPLSLECTVEGTSNPNLYWYRQAAGRGLQLLFYSVGIGQISSEVPQNLSASRPQDRQFILSSKKLLLSDSGFYLCAWSPGLGDTIYFGEGSWLTVV.

The genes are TRBV7-8 and TRBJ1-1, with TRBD1 matching over 8 bases. The CDR3 runs 14 residues. Germline values: CDR1 SGHVS, CDR2 FQNEAQ. Unmatched junction bases numbered 8, after V lost 4 bases and J lost 7 bases. The CDR3 spells CASSSTGQGDEAFF. Here the CDR3 DNA reads TGTGCCAGCAGCTCTACCGGACAGGGTGATGAAGCTTTCTTT.

The table lists this clone with a count of one. The V and J genes are TRBV4-2 and TRBJ1-2, with 9 bases fitting TRBD1. Germline V gives CDR1 LGHNA, CDR2 YNFKEQ. The CDR3 totals 15 residues. The V and J ends lost 7 bases and 3 bases, in that order; junction bases with no gene match: 9. CDR3 sequence reads: CASTPGQGSYYGYTF. The CDR3 nucleotides read TGTGCCAGCACCCCGGGACAGGGAAGCTACTATGGCTACACCTTC.

This chain joins TRBV11-3 and TRBJ2-3; possible D gene TRBD2, 5 bases. The CDR3 is 15 residues long. The V end lost 5 bases, the J end lost 8 bases, and 20 bases lay between the germline ends. From germline, CDR1 is SGHNT and CDR2 YENEEA. CDR3 sequence (DNA): TGTGCCAGCAGCGTGGACTTCCTGGTGACTGCTACGCAGTATTTT. Protein product: CASSVDFLVTATQYF.

The chain has TRBV19 and TRBJ1-4; perhaps TRBD1 as D (5 bases). Germline V gives CDR1 LNHDA, CDR2 SQIVND (reference sequence). This CDR3 contains 13 residues. V was pared by 8 bases and J by 8 bases, with 15 bases between. This chain's CDR3 is CASSPPWGEKLFF. The DNA of the CDR3 is TGTGCCAGTTCCCCCCCTTGGGGGGAAAAACTGTTTTTT.

This clone was detected only once. The rearrangement uses TRBV5-1 and TRBJ2-2; D might be TRBD1 (6 bases). The CDR3 is 15 residues long. Germline loops: CDR1 SGHRS, CDR2 YFSETQ. The V end lost 0 bases, the J end lost 10 bases, and 16 bases lay between the germline ends. As DNA, the CDR3 is TGCGCCAGCAGCTTGGGGATTGGGACATTTGAGGAGCTGTTTTTT. Translation gives CASSLGIGTFEELFF.

The CDR3 DNA sequence: TGCGCCAGCAGCTTACAAGGACTAGCGGGAGCTCCAGATACGCAGTATTTT. Translated: CASSLQGLAGAPDTQYF. V is TRBV5-1 and J is TRBJ2-3; TRBD2 matches 13 bases. CDR3 size: 17 residues. V lost 2 bases to trimming and J lost 4 bases; unmatched junction nucleotides: 7. Germline V CDR1 and CDR2: SGHRS, YFSETQ.

This rearrangement joins TRBV5-4 to TRBJ2-3; TRBD2 matches at 11 bases. CDR3 length: 16 amino acids. After removal of 3 bases from V and 5 bases from J, the junction contained 8 bases not matched to a gene. Germline V gene lookup returns CDR1 SGHNT and CDR2 YYREEE (reference sequence). DNA for the CDR3: TGTGCCAGCAGCTCGGCACTAGCGGGAGCGGGAGATACGCAGTATTTT. The encoded protein is CASSSALAGAGDTQYF. The entire variable domain, with the rest obtained from reference TRBV5-4 and TRBJ2-3, is as follows: ETGVTQSPTHLIKTRGQQVTLRCSSQSGHNTVSWYQQALGQGPQFIFQYYREEENGRGNFPPRFSGLQFPNYSSELNVNALELDDSALYLCASSSALAGAGDTQYFGPGTRLTVL.

In this sample, this clone turned up once. The chain is built from TRBV30 and TRBJ2-1; unclear D gene. The V gene lost 1 base and the J gene lost 10 bases, with 8 bases spanning the gap. The CDR3 runs to 11 residues. Germline CDR1 and CDR2: GTSNPN and SVGIG (reference sequence). CDR3 sequence reads: CAWSETWEQFF. In DNA, the CDR3 is TGTGCCTGGAGTGAGACATGGGAGCAGTTCTTC.

This chain joins TRBV18 and TRBJ1-3, with D possibly matching TRBD1 (5 bases). The CDR3 is made up of 15 amino acids. CDR1 and CDR2 from the germline V gene are KGHSH and LQKENI. V was clipped by 2 bases and J by 7 bases, with 15 bases between them. The CDR3: CASSPRLQEGNTIYF. The CDR3 bases are TGTGCCAGCTCACCAAGATTACAGGAAGGGAACACCATATATTTT.

The genes are TRBV5-1 and TRBJ2-1; D might be TRBD2 (6 bases). Germline CDR1 reads SGHRS; CDR2 reads YFSETQ. Trimming left V 4 bases short and J 0 bases short, with 11 bases between. This CDR3 spans 15 amino acids. CDR3 loop: CASSPGESSYNEQFF. In DNA, the CDR3 is TGCGCCAGCAGCCCGGGGGAGAGCTCCTACAATGAGCAGTTCTTC.

This clone appeared a few times. This chain joins TRBV9 and TRBJ1-2; unclear D gene. CDR1 SGDLS and CDR2 YYNGEE come from the germline V gene. CDR3 length: 13 amino acids. Trimming pared 0 bases from V and 11 bases from J, leaving 14 bases between. CDR3 sequence reads: CASSVDGTERYTF. Written as DNA, the CDR3 is TGTGCCAGCAGCGTAGACGGTACGGAACGTTACACCTTC.